The text below deals with one T cell receptor (beta chain). Its target is not known. Trimming took 2 bases from V and 8 from J; bases not matched to a gene: 7. Germline V CDR1 and CDR2: GTSNPN, SVGIG (reference sequence). CDR3 length equals 15 residues. These donors, healthy bone marrow donors, were studied. The record originates from a study of cytomegalovirus exposure and HLA in healthy donors. Across the whole study: Earlier findings included over 90 million unique TCR beta sequences obtained from about 179 million T cells.

The PCR made use of 60 Vbeta and 13 Jbeta primers. Clones were read by immunoSEQ multiplex PCR, and TCRdb kept only the in-frame ones, dropping some. This sample has under 200,000 clones, with 65% to 85% found just once. Whole-study findings and limits: A later analysis found TCR association rates differed by HLA locus, highest for DRB1 and lowest for HLA-C.

The TCR comes from a man in his forties or fifties in good health and CMV-seropositive. This chain joins TRBV30 and TRBJ1-6; TRBD1 aligns across 9 bases. The source material was PBMCs. In DNA, the CDR3 is TGTGCCTGGAGTTTCCCGGGACAGGGAGATTCACCCCTCCACTTT. Its translation: CAWSFPGQGDSPLHF. The full variable domain, rest sourced from reference TRBV30 and TRBJ1-6, is SQTIHQWPATLVQPVGSPLSLECTVEGTSNPNLYWYRQAAGRGLQLLFYSVGIGQISSEVPQNLSASRPQDRQFILSSKKLLLSDSGFYLCAWSFPGQGDSPLHFGNGTRLTVT.